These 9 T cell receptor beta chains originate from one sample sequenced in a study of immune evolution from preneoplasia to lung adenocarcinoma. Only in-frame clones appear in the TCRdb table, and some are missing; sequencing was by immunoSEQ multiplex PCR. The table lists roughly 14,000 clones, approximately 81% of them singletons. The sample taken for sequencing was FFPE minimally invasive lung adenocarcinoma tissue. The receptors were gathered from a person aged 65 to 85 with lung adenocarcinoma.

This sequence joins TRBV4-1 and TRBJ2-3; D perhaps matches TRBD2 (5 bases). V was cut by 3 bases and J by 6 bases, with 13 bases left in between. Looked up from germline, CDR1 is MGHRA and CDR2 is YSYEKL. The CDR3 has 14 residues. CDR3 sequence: CASSQHSSSDTQYF. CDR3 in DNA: TGCGCCAGCAGCCAGCACTCTAGCTCTGATACGCAGTATTTT.

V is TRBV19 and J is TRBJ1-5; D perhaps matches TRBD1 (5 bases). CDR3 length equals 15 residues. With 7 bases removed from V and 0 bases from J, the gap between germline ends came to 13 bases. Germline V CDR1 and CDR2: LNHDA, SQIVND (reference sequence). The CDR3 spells CASTREGDSNQPQHF. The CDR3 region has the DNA TGTGCCAGTACTCGGGAAGGGGATAGCAATCAGCCCCAGCATTTT. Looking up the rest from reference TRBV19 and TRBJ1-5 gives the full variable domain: DGGITQSPKYLFRKEGQNVTLSCEQNLNHDAMYWYRQDPGQGLRLIYYSQIVNDFQKGDIAEGYSVSREKKESFPLTVTSAQKNPTAFYLCASTREGDSNQPQHFGDGTRLSIL.

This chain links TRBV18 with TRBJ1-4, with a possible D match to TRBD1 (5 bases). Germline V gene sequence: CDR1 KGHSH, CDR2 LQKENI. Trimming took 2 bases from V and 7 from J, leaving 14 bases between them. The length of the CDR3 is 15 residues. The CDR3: CASSPEGPQFEKLFF. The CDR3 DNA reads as TGTGCCAGCTCACCAGAGGGGCCGCAATTTGAAAAACTGTTTTTT.

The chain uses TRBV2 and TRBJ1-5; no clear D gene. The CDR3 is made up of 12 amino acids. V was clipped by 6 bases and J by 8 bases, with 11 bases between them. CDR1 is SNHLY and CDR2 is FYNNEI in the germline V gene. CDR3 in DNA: TGTGCCAGCAGCCCCACCCTTGAGCCCCAGCATTTT. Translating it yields CASSPTLEPQHF.

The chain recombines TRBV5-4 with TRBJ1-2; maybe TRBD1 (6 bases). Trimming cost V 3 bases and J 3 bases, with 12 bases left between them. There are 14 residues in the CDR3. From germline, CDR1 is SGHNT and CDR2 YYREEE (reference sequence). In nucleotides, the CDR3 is TGTGCCAGCAGCTCCACCGGGGGCTACTATGGCTACACCTTC. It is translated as CASSSTGGYYGYTF.

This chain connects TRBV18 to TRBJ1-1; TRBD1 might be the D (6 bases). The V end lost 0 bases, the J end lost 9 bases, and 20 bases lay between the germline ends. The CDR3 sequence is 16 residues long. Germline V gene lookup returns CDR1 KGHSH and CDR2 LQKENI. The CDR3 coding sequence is TGTGCCAGCTCACCACCGGAGGAACAGGGAAGTGGGAAAGCTTTCTTT. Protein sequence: CASSPPEEQGSGKAFF. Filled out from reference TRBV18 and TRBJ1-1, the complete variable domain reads NAGVMQNPRHLVRRRGQEARLRCSPMKGHSHVYWYRQLPEEGLKFMVYLQKENIIDESGMPKERFSAEFPKEGPSILRIQQVVRGDSAAYFCASSPPEEQGSGKAFFGQGTRLTVV.

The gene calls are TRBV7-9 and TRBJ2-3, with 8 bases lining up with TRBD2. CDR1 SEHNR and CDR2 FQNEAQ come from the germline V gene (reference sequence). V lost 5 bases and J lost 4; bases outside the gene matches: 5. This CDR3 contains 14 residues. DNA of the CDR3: TGTGCCAGCAGCCGAGCGGGAGTGTCAGATACGCAGTATTTT. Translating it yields CASSRAGVSDTQYF.

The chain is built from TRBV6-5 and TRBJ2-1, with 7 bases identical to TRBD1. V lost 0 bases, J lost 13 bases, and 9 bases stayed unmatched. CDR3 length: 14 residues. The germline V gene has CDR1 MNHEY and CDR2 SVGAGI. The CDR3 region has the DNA TGTGCCAGCAGTTACTCCCCGACAGGGACGACCCAGTTCTTC. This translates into CASSYSPTGTTQFF.

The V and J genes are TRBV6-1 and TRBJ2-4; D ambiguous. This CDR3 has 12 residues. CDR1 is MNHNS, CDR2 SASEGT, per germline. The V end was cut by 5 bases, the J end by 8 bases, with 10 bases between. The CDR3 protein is CASSPSSDIQYF. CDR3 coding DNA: TGTGCCAGCAGTCCGAGTTCGGACATTCAGTACTTC.